The 29 T cell receptor beta chains given below trace back to one sample, sequenced in a study of T cell responses to AZD1222 COVID-19 vaccine. The protocol was immunoSEQ multiplex PCR, while the TCRdb copy is restricted to in-frame clones and leaves out a portion. Of fewer than 150,000 clones listed, 80% to 90% are singletons. The sample here was peripheral blood, taken on day 0 of AZD1222 vaccination. These TCRs come from an adult in good health.

The V call is TRBV9, the J call TRBJ1-6; 7 bases match TRBD1. The length of the CDR3 is 15 residues. V shed 3 bases, J shed 7 bases, and the junction held 7 bases outside the gene matches. Per germline, CDR1 SGDLS and CDR2 YYNGEE. CDR3 loop: CASSAPGQINSPLHF. The DNA for the CDR3 is TGTGCCAGCAGCGCCCCGGGACAGATAAATTCACCCCTCCACTTT. Filled out from reference TRBV9 and TRBJ1-6, the complete variable domain reads DSGVTQTPKHLITATGQRVTLRCSPRSGDLSVYWYQQSLDQGLQFLIQYYNGEERAKGNILERFSAQQFPDLHSELNLSSLELGDSALYFCASSAPGQINSPLHFGNGTRLTVT.

The chain has TRBV7-9 and TRBJ1-5; D gene unclear. V was shortened by 1 base and J by 6 bases, with 4 bases between the two germline ends. The germline V gene encodes CDR1 SEHNR and CDR2 FQNEAQ (reference sequence). There are 12 residues in the CDR3. The CDR3 DNA sequence: TGTGCCAGCAGCTTAGATGTTCAGCCCCAGCATTTT. Its protein product is CASSLDVQPQHF.

The chain carries TRBV28 and TRBJ1-4; no firm D call. The CDR3 has 14 residues. V was shortened by 3 bases and J by 2 bases, with 7 bases between the two germline ends. In germline, CDR1 is MDHEN, CDR2 SYDVKM. The DNA of the CDR3 is TGTGCCAGCAGTTTGGTCACTACTAATGAAAAACTGTTTTTT. This codes for CASSLVTTNEKLFF.

The rearrangement uses TRBV28 and TRBJ2-6, with 7 bases identical to TRBD1. Germline V lookup: CDR1 MDHEN, CDR2 SYDVKM. CDR3 length equals 18 residues. Trimming removed 6 bases from V and 0 bases from J; junction bases left unmatched: 11. The DNA of the CDR3 is TGTGCCAGCAGCCCCTCAGGGGGACCCAGCTCTGGGGCCAACGTCCTGACTTTC. Translating it yields CASSPSGGPSSGANVLTF. Supplemented by reference TRBV28 and TRBJ2-6, the full variable domain reads DVKVTQSSRYLVKRTGEKVFLECVQDMDHENMFWYRQDPGLGLRLIYFSYDVKMKEKGDIPEGYSVSREKKERFSLILESASTNQTSMYLCASSPSGGPSSGANVLTFGAGSRLTVL.

This chain connects TRBV9 to TRBJ2-1; unclear D gene. The germline CDR1 and CDR2 sequences are SGDLS and YYNGEE. The CDR3 is made up of 11 amino acids. Trimming shortened V by 4 bases and J by 5 bases, and 4 bases separated the two germline ends. CDR3 sequence reads: CASSPHNEQFF. The CDR3 nucleotides are TGTGCCAGCAGCCCACACAATGAGCAGTTCTTC.

The CDR3 here is CGSGHYNEQFF. The DNA of the CDR3 is TGTGGATCTGGGCACTACAATGAGCAGTTCTTC. The rearrangement links TRBV15 to TRBJ2-1; D call uncertain. The CDR3 totals 11 residues. CDR1 is LNHNV and CDR2 is YYDKDF in the germline V gene (reference sequence).

This chain joins TRBV6-2 or TRBV6-3 and TRBJ1-2; the match to TRBD1 covers 7 bases. The J segment lost 8 bases and the V segment lost 2 bases, leaving 11 bases of the junction unmatched. The CDR3 contains 15 residues. The germline V gene encodes CDR1 MNHEY and CDR2 SVGEGT. CDR3 sequence: CASSYPSTGRDGYTF. In DNA, the CDR3 is TGTGCCAGCAGTTACCCCTCGACAGGGCGAGACGGCTACACCTTC.

The rearrangement uses TRBV5-4 and TRBJ1-1; D uncertain. The CDR3 consists of 12 residues. Germline V gene lookup returns CDR1 SGHNT and CDR2 YYREEE (reference sequence). Trimming removed 4 bases at V and 7 bases at J, with 11 bases between. The CDR3 spells CASSPGRNEAFF. The CDR3 coding sequence is TGTGCCAGCAGCCCCGGCAGGAATGAAGCTTTCTTT. Using reference TRBV5-4 and TRBJ1-1 for the parts outside the CDR3, the full variable domain is ETGVTQSPTHLIKTRGQQVTLRCSSQSGHNTVSWYQQALGQGPQFIFQYYREEENGRGNFPPRFSGLQFPNYSSELNVNALELDDSALYLCASSPGRNEAFFGQGTRLTVV.

This sequence joins TRBV5-6 and TRBJ2-7; 8 nucleotides match TRBD1. V trimming: 2 bases; J trimming: 5 bases; junction bases outside the gene matches: 9. CDR1 and CDR2 from the germline V gene are SGHDT and YYEEEE. The CDR3 contains 15 residues. The CDR3 DNA is TGTGCCAGCAGCTTCACCGGACAGGGACGGAACGAGCAGTACTTC. Residues: CASSFTGQGRNEQYF.

This chain joins TRBV4-2 and TRBJ2-7, with TRBD1 matching over 11 bases. Trimming at V came to 0 bases and at J to 3 bases, leaving 4 bases not matched to a gene. Germline assignment: CDR1 LGHNA and CDR2 YNFKEQ. This CDR3 is built from 16 residues. Here the CDR3 DNA reads TGTGCCAGCAGCCAAGAGGGGACAGGGGGGAACTACGAGCAGTACTTC. It codes for CASSQEGTGGNYEQYF.

J is TRBJ2-2 and V is TRBV7-8, with 9 bases lining up with TRBD1. Trimming removed 5 bases from V and 7 bases from J; junction bases left unmatched: 8. The CDR3 contains 15 residues. In germline, CDR1 is SGHVS, CDR2 FQNEAQ. CDR3 nucleotide sequence: TGTGCCAGCAGCCAAATACAGGGGGCGATCGGGGAGCTGTTTTTT. Translating gives CASSQIQGAIGELFF. Supplemented by reference TRBV7-8 and TRBJ2-2, the full variable domain reads GAGVSQSPRYKVAKRGQDVALRCDPISGHVSLFWYQQALGQGPEFLTYFQNEAQLDKSGLPSDRFFAERPEGSVSTLKIQRTQQEDSAVYLCASSQIQGAIGELFFGEGSRLTVL.

The chain uses TRBV10-3 and TRBJ1-1; the D gene is possibly TRBD1 (5 bases). The CDR3 contains 13 residues. CDR1 ENHRY and CDR2 SYGVKD come from the germline V gene. Trimming cost V 0 bases and J 5 bases, with 7 bases left between them. CDR3 loop: CAISESPGTEAFF. CDR3 sequence (DNA): TGTGCCATCAGTGAGTCGCCAGGGACTGAAGCTTTCTTT.

CDR3: CASSLRQSRTQETQYF. In DNA form, the CDR3 reads TGTGCCAGCAGCCTAAGACAATCGCGAACCCAAGAGACCCAGTACTTC. The chain recombines TRBV14 with TRBJ2-5; D not resolved. The V end was cut by 4 bases, the J end by 1 base, with 16 bases between. This CDR3 has 16 amino acids. Germline V gives CDR1 SGHDN, CDR2 FVKESK.

The V and J genes are TRBV7-9 and TRBJ2-2, with 11 bases that match TRBD2. The ends lost 5 bases at V and 6 bases at J; junction bases unmatched: 11. Germline loops: CDR1 SEHNR, CDR2 FQNEAQ (reference sequence). The CDR3 covers 17 residues. CDR3: CASSPGLADRRSGELFF. In DNA, the CDR3 is TGTGCCAGCAGCCCGGGACTAGCGGACCGCCGGTCCGGGGAGCTGTTTTTT.

The chain couples TRBV12-5 to TRBJ2-3; D gene ambiguous. Germline V CDR1 and CDR2: LGHNT, FRNRAP. The V end was cut by 0 bases, the J end by 5 bases, with 6 bases between. There are 13 residues in the CDR3. The CDR3 loop is CASGLVGIDTQYF. The CDR3 nucleotides are TGTGCTAGTGGTTTGGTAGGGATAGATACGCAGTATTTT.

The chain couples TRBV4-2 to TRBJ1-1; no clear D gene. This CDR3 region has 12 residues. The V gene's germline CDR1 is LGHNA and CDR2 YNFKEQ. Trimming removed 1 base from V and 8 bases from J, with 8 bases in between. The CDR3 here is CASSQARREAFF. Here the CDR3 DNA reads TGTGCCAGCAGCCAAGCTAGGAGGGAAGCTTTCTTT.

The chain links TRBV24-1 to TRBJ1-1; D not certain. Trimming took 3 bases from V and 10 from J, leaving 14 bases between them. Germline V gene sequence: CDR1 KGHDR, CDR2 SFDVKD. This CDR3 comprises 13 residues. The CDR3 DNA follows: TGTGCCACCAGTGATCCAGACTCTTATGCAGCTTTCTTT. Encoded protein: CATSDPDSYAAFF.

The J gene is TRBJ1-2, the V gene TRBV10-1; D is perhaps TRBD1 (5 bases). This CDR3 has 13 residues. V lost 4 bases and J 7 bases, leaving 13 bases between the germline ends. Germline CDR1 WNHNN, CDR2 SYGVQD (reference sequence). The CDR3 reads CASSADTRIGYTF. CDR3 nucleotide sequence: TGCGCCAGCAGTGCGGACACGAGGATTGGCTACACCTTC.

The V and J genes are TRBV28 and TRBJ1-2; 10 bases match TRBD1. The CDR3 sequence is 16 residues long. Germline trimming cut 4 bases from V and 7 bases from J; bases unmatched to any gene: 12. The germline V gene has CDR1 MDHEN and CDR2 SYDVKM. The CDR3 region is CASSYPRQGALRGYTF. CDR3 nucleotides: TGTGCCAGCAGTTACCCAAGACAGGGGGCATTACGTGGCTACACCTTC.

This clone was detected only once. The V and J genes are TRBV15 and TRBJ1-1, with 7 bases aligning to TRBD1. The germline V gene has CDR1 LNHNV and CDR2 YYDKDF (reference sequence). Trimming at V came to 3 bases and at J to 5 bases, leaving 9 bases not matched to a gene. This CDR3 has 15 residues. Here the CDR3 DNA reads TGTGCCACCAGCAGGGAGGGGGCGAGGGGTACTGAAGCTTTCTTT. It specifies CATSREGARGTEAFF.

This chain connects TRBV6-5 to TRBJ2-7; 9 bases are shared with TRBD1. J was trimmed by 3 bases and V by 4 bases; bases with no gene match: 7. Germline V gene sequence: CDR1 MNHEY, CDR2 SVGAGI. The CDR3 has 15 amino acids. This chain's CDR3 is CASSSGGQGGYEQYF. The CDR3 DNA follows: TGTGCCAGCAGTTCTGGGGGACAGGGAGGCTACGAGCAGTACTTC.

There are a few counts of this clone. V and J are TRBV5-1 and TRBJ1-1; 7 nucleotides match TRBD1. V trimming: 3 bases; J trimming: 8 bases; junction bases outside the gene matches: 7. The CDR3 spans 13 residues. The germline V gene has CDR1 SGHRS and CDR2 YFSETQ. The CDR3 spells CASSSVGGTEAFF. The CDR3 nucleotides are TGCGCCAGCAGCTCGGTAGGGGGCACAGAAGCTTTCTTT.

This clone was seen only a few times. The chain combines TRBV6-5 with TRBJ1-1; no clear D. V was pared by 2 bases and J by 0 bases, with 7 bases between. The CDR3 is made up of 14 amino acids. Germline CDR1 MNHEY, CDR2 SVGAGI. The CDR3 DNA sequence: TGTGCCAGCAGTTACGGACCAGTGAACACTGAAGCTTTCTTT. Amino acid sequence: CASSYGPVNTEAFF.

The V call is TRBV21-1, the J call TRBJ1-2; the table's D call, TRBD1, has no DNA check behind it. TRBV21-1 is noted as a pseudogene. There are 17 residues in the CDR3. In DNA form, the CDR3 reads TGTGCCAGCATTCCGGGACAGCAAATTTCCAATAACTATGGCTACACCTTC. It codes for CASIPGQQISNNYGYTF.

The rearrangement joins TRBV7-8 to TRBJ1-5; 8 positions match TRBD1. The CDR3 sequence is 16 residues long. V gave up 2 bases and J gave up 7 bases; unmatched junction bases: 10. The V gene's germline CDR1 is SGHVS and CDR2 FQNEAQ. CDR3 sequence: CASSLSRTGFSQPQHF. CDR3 sequence (DNA): TGTGCCAGCAGCTTATCCAGGACAGGGTTTAGCCAGCCCCAGCATTTT. The complete variable domain, with remaining parts taken from reference TRBV7-8 and TRBJ1-5, reads GAGVSQSPRYKVAKRGQDVALRCDPISGHVSLFWYQQALGQGPEFLTYFQNEAQLDKSGLPSDRFFAERPEGSVSTLKIQRTQQEDSAVYLCASSLSRTGFSQPQHFGDGTRLSIL.

This sequence joins TRBV27 and TRBJ1-3; no firm D call. The CDR3 consists of 14 residues. V lost 8 bases, J lost 0 bases, and 11 bases lay in between. The germline V gene has CDR1 MNHEY and CDR2 SMNVEV (reference sequence). Here the CDR3 reads CASAPAYSGNTIYF. CDR3 coding DNA: TGTGCCAGCGCGCCAGCGTACTCTGGAAACACCATATATTTT.

The chain couples TRBV5-1 to TRBJ1-1; the match to TRBD1 covers 7 bases. This CDR3 is 14 amino acids long. Germline CDR1 is SGHRS and CDR2 is YFSETQ. V was clipped by 2 bases and J by 5 bases; unmatched bases: 6. CDR3 nucleotides: TGCGCCAGCAGCTTCTCAGGGGGTCGGACTGAAGCTTTCTTT. Its protein is CASSFSGGRTEAFF.

The chain uses TRBV4-2 and TRBJ2-1; weak D call: TRBD2 (7 bases). This CDR3 comprises 17 residues. With 4 bases removed from V and 8 bases from J, the gap between germline ends came to 24 bases. CDR1 and CDR2 from the germline V gene are LGHNA and YNFKEQ. CDR3 sequence: CASSRRTGGGLRDEQFF. CDR3 bases: TGTGCCAGCAGCCGCCGCACTGGCGGGGGCCTTAGGGATGAGCAGTTCTTC.

V and J are TRBV19 and TRBJ2-1; TRBD1 matches at 7 bases. Per germline, CDR1 LNHDA and CDR2 SQIVND (reference sequence). The CDR3 loop spans 14 amino acids. V dropped 4 bases and J dropped 7; count of bases not matched to a gene: 7. The CDR3 here is CASSTWTGPNEQFF. The CDR3 DNA sequence: TGTGCCAGTAGTACTTGGACAGGCCCGAATGAGCAGTTCTTC.